The entry below gives a single TCR beta chain sequence along with its context. Data came from immunoSEQ multiplex PCR; TCRdb stores just in-frame clones and leaves some out. The sample holds about 340,000 clones; 93% are singletons and the top ten take around 6%. The CDR3 totals 13 residues. Trimming removed 4 bases from V and 1 base from J, with 9 bases in between. From germline, CDR1 is SGHDT and CDR2 YYEEEE. Time point of the sample: blood from clinic visit 5 months post-surgery; TSC patient then seizure free. Patients received at least one anti-epileptic drug before surgery. This specimen comes from a study of brain T cells in children with intractable seizures.

V gene TRBV5-6 combines with J gene TRBJ2-7; a weak D match, TRBD1 (5 bases). The clonotype comes from a boy younger than two with tuberous sclerosis and intractable seizures. The material was peripheral blood, obtained 4 to 5 months after surgery. The CDR3 protein is CASSLDTSYEQYF. The CDR3 region has the DNA TGTGCCAGCAGCCTGGACACTTCCTACGAGCAGTACTTC.